A single sample gave rise to the 32 T cell receptor beta chains below, sequenced in a study of blood T cell repertoires in COVID-19. Profiling relied on immunoSEQ multiplex PCR, and the TCRdb table lists in-frame clones only, not all of them. This table holds 250,000 or so clones, roughly 79% found once. Sequenced material: peripheral blood. These receptor sequences come from a woman older than 75 with acute or convalescent COVID-19.

This clone was found a few times. The chain joins TRBV27 to TRBJ2-3; TRBD2 matches at 10 bases. The CDR3 contains 16 residues. Germline lookup yields CDR1 MNHEY and CDR2 SMNVEV (reference sequence). The V and J ends lost 5 bases and 5 bases, in that order; junction bases with no gene match: 10. CDR3 DNA: TGTGCCAGCAGTACCCAGGAGCGGGAGGGGGGAGATACGCAGTATTTT. Its protein is CASSTQEREGGDTQYF.

The chain is built from TRBV3-1 (or the pseudogene TRBV3-2) and TRBJ1-6, with a tentative D call TRBD1 (5 bases). Looked up from germline, CDR1 is LGHDT and CDR2 is YNNKEL (reference sequence). V was trimmed by 1 base and J by 10 bases, leaving 14 bases between them. The length of the CDR3 is 15 residues. The CDR3: CASSQVNRLGSPLHF. Written as DNA, the CDR3 is TGTGCCAGCAGCCAAGTTAACAGGTTGGGGTCACCCCTCCACTTT.

This clone was seen more than once but under ten times. The genes are TRBV7-2 and TRBJ1-2; 8 bases line up with TRBD1. This CDR3 spans 17 amino acids. V gave up 0 bases and J gave up 5 bases; unmatched junction bases: 11. Germline lookup yields CDR1 SGHTA and CDR2 FQGNSA. CDR3 sequence reads: CASSLAPRGRREYGYTF. The DNA of the CDR3 is TGTGCCAGCAGCTTAGCGCCCAGGGGGCGCAGGGAATATGGCTACACCTTC.

The chain carries TRBV9 and TRBJ2-3; 8 bases match TRBD2. Losses at the gene ends were 3 bases for V and 0 bases for J; bases not matched to a gene: 12. The CDR3 length is 18 residues. Germline V gives CDR1 SGDLS, CDR2 YYNGEE. The CDR3 protein is CASSAQGLAESSTDTQYF. DNA for the CDR3: TGTGCCAGCAGCGCCCAAGGACTAGCCGAATCTAGCACAGATACGCAGTATTTT.

This sequence joins TRBV6-1 and TRBJ2-7; 13 positions agree with TRBD2. The V gene's germline CDR1 is MNHNS and CDR2 SASEGT. The CDR3 totals 16 residues. V lost 1 base, J lost 2 bases, and 2 bases stayed unmatched. CDR3 amino acids: CASSEGGLAGTYEQYF. CDR3 coding DNA: TGTGCCAGCAGTGAAGGGGGACTAGCGGGAACCTACGAGCAGTACTTC.

Of note for this clone: A junction boundary mismatches the germline segment, possibly from a read error. CDR3 bases: TGTGCCAGCTGGACTAGCGGGCCTCAAGTGACCCAGTACTTC. It codes for CASWTSGPQVTQYF. The chain uses TRBV6-5 and TRBJ2-5, with TRBD2 matching over 11 bases. Germline V gene sequence: CDR1 MNHEY, CDR2 SVGAGI. The length of the CDR3 is 14 residues.

The V gene is TRBV6-5, the J gene TRBJ1-1; TRBD1 agrees at 8 bases. Germline V lookup: CDR1 MNHEY, CDR2 SVGAGI. This CDR3 region has 15 residues. Trimming at V came to 6 bases and at J to 0 bases, leaving 6 bases not matched to a gene. CDR3 loop: CASRTRGQVNTEAFF. The CDR3 nucleotides are TGTGCCAGCAGGACCAGGGGACAGGTGAACACTGAAGCTTTCTTT.

This sequence joins TRBV6-2 or TRBV6-3 and TRBJ2-2; a possible D gene is TRBD1 (6 bases). The germline V and J ends were trimmed by 6 bases and 7 bases, with 18 bases remaining between them. The CDR3 runs 15 residues. Per the germline V gene, CDR1 is MNHEY and CDR2 is SVGEGT. CDR3 coding DNA: TGTGCCAGCAGCTCCGACGACAGGAATGGCGGGGAGCTGTTTTTT. Translated, it gives CASSSDDRNGGELFF.

The V call is TRBV2, the J call TRBJ1-3; 8 nucleotides agree with TRBD1. The V gene end was trimmed by 6 bases and the J gene end by 4 bases; junction bases not matched to a gene: 8. The CDR3 has 15 residues. Germline-derived CDR1 and CDR2 are SNHLY and FYNNEI. This chain's CDR3 is CASRNRQGSGNTIYF. For the CDR3, the DNA is TGTGCCAGCAGGAACCGACAGGGGTCGGGAAACACCATATATTTT. The variable domain in full, completed from reference TRBV2 and TRBJ1-3, reads EPEVTQTPSHQVTQMGQEVILRCVPISNHLYFYWYRQILGQKVEFLVSFYNNEISEKSEIFDDQFSVERPDGSNFTLKIRSTKLEDSAMYFCASRNRQGSGNTIYFGEGSWLTVV.

The chain recombines TRBV7-9 with TRBJ1-4; 8 nucleotides line up with TRBD1. J gave up 2 bases and V 5 bases, and 7 bases lay outside the gene matches. This CDR3 is 16 amino acids long. Looked up from germline, CDR1 is SEHNR and CDR2 is FQNEAQ (reference sequence). The CDR3: CASSHYRQGTNEKLFF. Written as DNA, the CDR3 is TGTGCCAGCAGCCACTACCGACAGGGGACTAATGAAAAACTGTTTTTT. Looking up the rest from reference TRBV7-9 and TRBJ1-4 gives the full variable domain: DTGVSQNPRHKITKRGQNVTFRCDPISEHNRLYWYRQTLGQGPEFLTYFQNEAQLEKSRLLSDRFSAERPKGSFSTLEIQRTEQGDSAMYLCASSHYRQGTNEKLFFGSGTQLSVL.

CDR3 nucleotide sequence: TGTGCCAGCAGTGTAACACCAAGCGGGGGGGCCGAGGATACGCAGTATTTT. This translates into CASSVTPSGGAEDTQYF. V usage is TRBV2 and J usage is TRBJ2-3, with 10 positions matching TRBD2. The germline V gene has CDR1 SNHLY and CDR2 FYNNEI. CDR3 length: 17 residues. J lost 6 bases, V lost 4 bases, and 13 bases had no gene match.

The chain combines TRBV5-4 with TRBJ1-2, with D possibly being TRBD1 (6 bases). The germline V gene has CDR1 SGHNT and CDR2 YYREEE (reference sequence). V shed 4 bases and J shed 6 bases, with 22 bases lying between them. This CDR3 comprises 16 residues. The CDR3 spells CASSQRSRGARDGYTF. Written as DNA, the CDR3 is TGTGCCAGCAGCCAACGGAGTCGGGGGGCCCGCGATGGCTACACCTTC.

The chain couples TRBV6-2 or TRBV6-3 to TRBJ2-7, with 8 bases lining up with TRBD1. The V gene end was trimmed by 6 bases and the J gene end by 2 bases; junction bases not matched to a gene: 9. Germline loops: CDR1 MNHEY, CDR2 SVGEGT. This CDR3 spans 15 amino acids. Here the CDR3 reads CASSFRTGNTYEQYF. CDR3 nucleotide sequence: TGTGCCAGCAGCTTCCGGACAGGGAACACCTACGAGCAGTACTTC.

The CDR3 protein is CASSIQGLPNEKLFF. The CDR3 DNA reads TGTGCCAGCAGCATCCAGGGGCTCCCTAATGAAAAACTGTTTTTT. The chain uses TRBV7-9 and TRBJ1-4; the D gene is possibly TRBD1 (6 bases). CDR3 length equals 15 residues. V was clipped by 5 bases and J by 3 bases, with 13 bases between them. Germline lookup yields CDR1 SEHNR and CDR2 FQNEAQ (reference sequence).

Here the CDR3 reads CASKGTGYWGYTF. The CDR3 DNA is TGTGCCAGCAAAGGGACAGGGTATTGGGGCTACACCTTC. V usage is TRBV6-5 and J usage is TRBJ1-2; 9 bases map to TRBD1. J was trimmed by 8 bases and V by 7 bases; bases with no gene match: 8. This CDR3 comprises 13 residues. Germline lookup yields CDR1 MNHEY and CDR2 SVGAGI.

The rearrangement joins TRBV2 to TRBJ1-1, with a weak D call TRBD1 (5 bases). The V end lost 7 bases, the J end lost 5 bases, and 14 bases lay between the germline ends. The CDR3 is made up of 13 amino acids. The germline V gene encodes CDR1 SNHLY and CDR2 FYNNEI. The chain's CDR3 is CASIWQGGTEAFF. The CDR3 DNA follows: TGTGCCAGCATCTGGCAGGGTGGGACTGAAGCTTTCTTT.

The chain links TRBV3-1 (or the pseudogene TRBV3-2) to TRBJ2-7; D remains unclear. The CDR3 runs 16 residues. Trimming pared 0 bases from V and 0 bases from J, leaving 12 bases between. CDR1 and CDR2 (germline): LGHDT, YNNKEL (reference sequence). The CDR3 DNA reads TGTGCCAGCAGCCAAGATGGGTTTTCTAGCTCCTACGAGCAGTACTTC. Protein: CASSQDGFSSSYEQYF.

J is TRBJ1-2 and V is TRBV6-2 or TRBV6-3, with TRBD1 matching 8 bases. V dropped 6 bases and J dropped 7; count of bases not matched to a gene: 7. The CDR3 length is 13 residues. Germline V gene data show CDR1 as MNHEY and CDR2 as SVGEGT. CDR3 sequence reads: CASSVRGQGGYTF. CDR3 coding DNA: TGTGCCAGCAGCGTCAGGGGGCAAGGTGGCTACACCTTC.

V usage is TRBV18 and J usage is TRBJ1-1, with D possibly being TRBD1 (5 bases). Trimming took 2 bases from V and 0 from J, leaving 10 bases between them. Germline V gene sequence: CDR1 KGHSH, CDR2 LQKENI. The CDR3 covers 15 residues. CDR3 residues: CASSPGQDMNTEAFF. The CDR3 coding sequence is TGTGCCAGCTCACCAGGGCAGGACATGAACACTGAAGCTTTCTTT.

The rearrangement joins TRBV6-2 or TRBV6-3 to TRBJ1-1; tentative D call: TRBD1 (5 bases). From germline, CDR1 is MNHEY and CDR2 SVGEGT. V lost 2 bases and J lost 1, with 17 bases in between. The CDR3 has 17 amino acids. CDR3 region: CASSYQGLRGTNTEAFF. For the CDR3, the DNA is TGTGCCAGCAGTTACCAAGGGTTGCGGGGGACGAACACTGAAGCTTTCTTT.

The J gene is TRBJ2-7, the V gene TRBV7-8; D is possibly TRBD2 (5 bases). The CDR3 contains 15 residues. Trimming took off 1 base at V and 3 bases at J, with 13 bases between the two ends. Germline loops: CDR1 SGHVS, CDR2 FQNEAQ. The CDR3: CASSLVAGSLYEQYF. CDR3 coding DNA: TGTGCCAGCAGCTTAGTTGCGGGTTCTCTCTACGAGCAGTACTTC. Looking up the rest from reference TRBV7-8 and TRBJ2-7 gives the full variable domain: GAGVSQSPRYKVAKRGQDVALRCDPISGHVSLFWYQQALGQGPEFLTYFQNEAQLDKSGLPSDRFFAERPEGSVSTLKIQRTQQEDSAVYLCASSLVAGSLYEQYFGPGTRLTVT.

The V gene is TRBV18, the J gene TRBJ1-2; no definite D call. V was trimmed by 3 bases and J by 5 bases, leaving 16 bases between them. CDR3 length: 15 residues. CDR1 is KGHSH and CDR2 is LQKENI in the germline V gene. CDR3 loop: CASSPTQTGIYGYTF. The CDR3 region has the DNA TGTGCCAGCTCACCCACACAAACGGGGATTTATGGCTACACCTTC.

The chain has TRBV28 and TRBJ1-1; 9 nucleotides line up with TRBD1. CDR3 size: 17 residues. Looked up from germline, CDR1 is MDHEN and CDR2 is SYDVKM. The junction had 12 bases not matched to a gene; V was cut back by 6 bases and J by 1 base. This CDR3 reads CASSAPGTGNRNTEAFF. The CDR3 DNA sequence: TGTGCCAGCAGCGCCCCCGGGACAGGGAATCGGAACACTGAAGCTTTCTTT. The variable domain in full, with the rest retrieved from reference TRBV28 and TRBJ1-1, is DVKVTQSSRYLVKRTGEKVFLECVQDMDHENMFWYRQDPGLGLRLIYFSYDVKMKEKGDIPEGYSVSREKKERFSLILESASTNQTSMYLCASSAPGTGNRNTEAFFGQGTRLTVV.

The chain carries TRBV19 and TRBJ1-4; 9 positions agree with TRBD1. This CDR3 contains 16 residues. V lost 9 bases to trimming and J lost 8 bases; unmatched junction nucleotides: 16. Looked up from germline, CDR1 is LNHDA and CDR2 is SQIVND (reference sequence). CDR3: CASHSPPGQGVEKLFF. Here the CDR3 DNA reads TGTGCCAGCCACTCGCCGCCGGGACAGGGAGTGGAAAAACTGTTTTTT.

The rearrangement links TRBV6-5 to TRBJ1-5; D not certain. Germline CDR1 and CDR2: MNHEY and SVGAGI. Trimming removed 0 bases from V and 2 bases from J, with 8 bases in between. The length of the CDR3 is 15 residues. The CDR3 region has the DNA TGTGCCAGCAGTTACTCCGGGGAGGGCAATCAGCCCCAGCATTTT. It yields the protein CASSYSGEGNQPQHF.

As for this clone: A read error may produce the germline difference seen at one junction end. Other DNA sequences in this specimen translate into the identical CDR3. This rearrangement joins TRBV6-2 or TRBV6-3 to TRBJ2-7, with D perhaps TRBD1 (6 bases). The CDR3 consists of 17 residues. Looked up from germline, CDR1 is MNHEY and CDR2 is SVGEGT. The CDR3 here is CASSKRINRVSSYEQYF. Here the CDR3 DNA reads TGCGCCAGCAGTAAAAGAATTAACAGGGTGAGCTCCTACGAGCAGTACTTC.

In this sample, this clone turned up once. The chain has TRBV7-8 and TRBJ1-6; D ambiguous. In germline, CDR1 is SGHVS, CDR2 FQNEAQ. The CDR3 sequence is 14 residues long. V gave up 2 bases and J gave up 8 bases, with 10 bases separating them. The CDR3 loop reads CASSLYPGYSPLHF. The CDR3 coding sequence is TGTGCCAGCAGCTTATACCCGGGATATTCACCCCTCCACTTT.

The chain couples TRBV10-3 to TRBJ2-3; D may be TRBD1 (6 bases). The CDR3 is 17 residues long. The V and J ends lost 4 bases and 2 bases respectively, with 19 bases between them. Germline V lookup: CDR1 ENHRY, CDR2 SYGVKD. The CDR3 spells CAISGPGALANTDTQYF. The CDR3 DNA reads TGTGCCATCAGTGGGCCAGGGGCACTCGCTAACACAGATACGCAGTATTTT.

V usage is TRBV5-6 and J usage is TRBJ1-2; no clear D. The germline gives CDR1 SGHDT, CDR2 YYEEEE. The CDR3 length is 15 residues. Trimming pared 2 bases from V and 3 bases from J, leaving 14 bases between. The DNA of the CDR3 is TGTGCCAGCAGCTTAGAGGGCTCTCGGGACTATGGCTACACCTTC. Its translation: CASSLEGSRDYGYTF.

This chain connects TRBV10-3 to TRBJ1-1; 7 bases map to TRBD1. In germline, CDR1 is ENHRY, CDR2 SYGVKD. J gave up 5 bases and V 6 bases, and 6 bases lay outside the gene matches. The CDR3 spans 13 residues. The CDR3 nucleotides read TGTGCCATCAGAAAAGGACAGGATACTGAAGCTTTCTTT. This codes for CAIRKGQDTEAFF.

The chain combines TRBV5-1 with TRBJ1-5; D unresolved. The CDR3 totals 15 residues. The ends were cut back, 0 bases at V and 2 bases at J, with 9 bases in the middle. Germline CDR1 SGHRS, CDR2 YFSETQ. The CDR3 nucleotides read TGCGCCAGCAGCTTGGATGTACAGCGCAATCAGCCCCAGCATTTT. Encoded protein: CASSLDVQRNQPQHF.

The genes are TRBV18 and TRBJ1-6; unclear D gene. Per the germline V gene, CDR1 is KGHSH and CDR2 is LQKENI. This CDR3 region has 12 residues. The V and J ends lost 4 bases and 10 bases respectively, with 8 bases between them. In DNA, the CDR3 is TGTGCCAGCTCACAGCCGGGGTCACCCCTCCACTTT. This translates into CASSQPGSPLHF.